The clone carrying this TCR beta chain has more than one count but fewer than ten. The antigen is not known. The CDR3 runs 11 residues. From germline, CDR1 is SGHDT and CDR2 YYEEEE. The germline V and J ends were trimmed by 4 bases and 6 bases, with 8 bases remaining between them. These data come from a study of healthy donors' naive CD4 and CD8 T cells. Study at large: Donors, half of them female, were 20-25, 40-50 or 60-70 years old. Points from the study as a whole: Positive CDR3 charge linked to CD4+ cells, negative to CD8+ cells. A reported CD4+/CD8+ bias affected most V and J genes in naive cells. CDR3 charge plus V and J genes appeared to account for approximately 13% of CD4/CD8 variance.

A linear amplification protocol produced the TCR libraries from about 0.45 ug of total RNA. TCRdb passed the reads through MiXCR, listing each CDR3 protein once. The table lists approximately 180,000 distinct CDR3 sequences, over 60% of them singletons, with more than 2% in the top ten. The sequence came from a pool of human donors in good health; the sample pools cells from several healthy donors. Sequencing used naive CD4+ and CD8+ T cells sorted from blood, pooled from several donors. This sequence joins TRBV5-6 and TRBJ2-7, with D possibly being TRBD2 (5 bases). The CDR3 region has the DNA TGTGCCAGCAGCGACTATGGCGAGCAGTACTTC. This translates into CASSDYGEQYF. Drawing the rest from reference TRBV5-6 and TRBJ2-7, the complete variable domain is DAGVTQSPTHLIKTRGQQVTLRCSPKSGHDTVSWYQQALGQGPQFIFQYYEEEERQRGNFPDRFSGHQFPNYSSELNVNALLLGDSALYLCASSDYGEQYFGPGTRLTVT.